This TCR beta chain appears in the sequencing data of a study of T cell repertoires in cytomegalovirus infection. Overall study results and limits: Dominating the ex vivo response were HLA-C-restricted CMV-specific TCR beta clonotypes.

V was shortened by 1 base and J by 5 bases, with 14 bases between the two germline ends. In germline, CDR1 is SGHTA, CDR2 FQGNSA. CDR3 length: 15 residues. In TCRdb, the reads were re-called with MiXCR into one record per CDR3 protein. The sample contains about 770,000 distinct CDR3 sequences, almost 30% of which appear only once. This clonotype came up many times. The antigen remains undetermined. The source of this sequence is a human donor in good health (CMV status not recorded). Some clones in this sample may be carry-over from other donors' samples. The sample was cultured CD8+ T cells from PBMCs, taken from culture after CMV antigen stimulation. The genes are TRBV7-2 and TRBJ2-5; D is uncertain. CDR3 residues: CASSLGLANWETQYF. The CDR3 bases are TGTGCCAGCAGCTTAGGCCTGGCCAATTGGGAGACCCAGTACTTC.